Each of the 5 T cell receptor beta chains below was sequenced from the same sample in a study of blood T cell repertoires in COVID-19. Profiling relied on immunoSEQ multiplex PCR, and the TCRdb table lists in-frame clones only, not all of them. The sample records 130,000 or so clones, around 83% being singletons. The material sequenced was PBMCs or T cells enriched from blood (not recorded which). These receptors originate from a man aged 45-65 years who had recovered from COVID-19.

This clone came up once. The chain recombines TRBV30 with TRBJ1-1; D unresolved. The V and J ends lost 4 bases and 0 bases respectively, with 9 bases between them. Per germline, CDR1 GTSNPN and CDR2 SVGIG (reference sequence). The CDR3 runs to 13 residues. CDR3 region: CAWTTAMNTEAFF. The CDR3 DNA reads as TGTGCCTGGACAACAGCCATGAACACTGAAGCTTTCTTT.

The chain joins TRBV2 to TRBJ2-7; maybe TRBD1 (5 bases). The CDR3 sequence is 14 residues long. Trimming took 6 bases from V and 6 from J, leaving 18 bases between them. Per the germline V gene, CDR1 is SNHLY and CDR2 is FYNNEI. The CDR3 DNA is TGTGCCAGCAGAATTTCGACAGCGAGGCCCGAGCAGTACTTC. Translating it yields CASRISTARPEQYF.

This sequence joins TRBV7-2 and TRBJ2-7; 7 nucleotides align to TRBD1. CDR3 length equals 14 residues. Germline values: CDR1 SGHTA, CDR2 FQGNSA. V lost 5 bases and J lost 2; bases outside the gene matches: 6. The CDR3 bases are TGTGCCAGCAGCATCGGACAGGCTACCTACGAGCAGTACTTC. Residues: CASSIGQATYEQYF.

The chain couples TRBV19 to TRBJ2-7, with a tentative D call TRBD1 (6 bases). Germline loops: CDR1 LNHDA, CDR2 SQIVND (reference sequence). With 5 bases removed from V and 6 bases from J, the gap between germline ends came to 14 bases. This CDR3 region has 13 residues. The chain's CDR3 is CASSFVTGREQYF. CDR3 DNA: TGTGCCAGTAGTTTTGTTACAGGGCGCGAGCAGTACTTC.

The rearrangement links TRBV9 to TRBJ2-1; 7 bases match TRBD2. The CDR3 is 17 amino acids. Losses at the gene ends were 0 bases for V and 7 bases for J; bases not matched to a gene: 13. From germline, CDR1 is SGDLS and CDR2 YYNGEE. This CDR3 is CASSVVGREPLGNEQFF. CDR3 sequence (DNA): TGTGCCAGCAGCGTAGTGGGGCGGGAGCCCCTTGGTAATGAGCAGTTCTTC.